Listed below are T cell receptor beta chains from one sample, sequenced in a study of CD8 T cells in Susac syndrome. MiXCR, applied by TCRdb to the immunoSEQ multiplex PCR reads, yields one record per CDR3 protein. The sample records about 300,000 distinct CDR3 sequences, almost 85% being singletons. Sequences were obtained from CD8+ T cells from PBMCs. The receptors derive from a human donor with multiple sclerosis. CDR3s include the opening cysteine and the closing phenylalanine or tryptophan. A D gene is named only where the DNA matches it firmly. Clone size appears in some rows only: once, few, many, or a class for an expanded clone.

-	TRBJ2-2	TRBV24-1	-	TGTGCCACCGAGGACGGACCGAACACCGGGGAGCTGTTTTTT	CATEDGPNTGELFF
-	TRBJ2-3	TRBV25-1	TRBD2	TGTGCCAGCAGTCTCACACTAGCGGGAGGTGCAGATACGCAGTATTTT	CASSLTLAGGADTQYF
few	TRBJ1-1	TRBV6-1	-	TGTGCCAGCAGTACATACGGACAGCTGAACACTGAAGCTTTCTTT	CASSTYGQLNTEAFF
-	TRBJ2-1	TRBV27	TRBD2	TGTGCCAGCACCGAACTAGCGGGAGTTCGGGGCAATGAGCAGTTCTTC	CASTELAGVRGNEQFF
-	TRBJ1-3	TRBV6-5	-	TGTGCCAGCAGTTATAGCCAGGCCTTCTCTGGAAACACCATATATTTT	CASSYSQAFSGNTIYF
few	TRBJ2-1	TRBV12-3/TRBV12-4	-	TGTGCCAGCAGTGGGTGGGACAATGAGCAGTTCTTC	CASSGWDNEQFF
-	TRBJ1-3	TRBV9	-	TGTGCCAGCAGCGTAGAACCGAGCTCTGGAAACACCATATATTTT	CASSVEPSSGNTIYF
few	TRBJ2-3	TRBV18	-	TGTGCCAGCTCACTCAGCGGGAGCACAGATACGCAGTATTTT	CASSLSGSTDTQYF
-	TRBJ2-1	TRBV12-3/TRBV12-4	TRBD2	TGTGCCAGCACCCTATCCGGGGGGTTGGGGTTCTCCTACAATGAGCAGTTCTTC	CASTLSGGLGFSYNEQFF
-	TRBJ1-2	TRBV29-1	-	TGCAGCGTCGAGGGTGGGCTCGGGGGCTATGGCTACACCTTC	CSVEGGLGGYGYTF
-	TRBJ2-2	TRBV21-1	-	TGTGCCAGCAGCATACCCGGGGAGCACACCGGGGAGCTGTTTTTT	CASSIPGEHTGELFF
-	TRBJ2-1	TRBV11-3	-	TGTGCCAGCAGTCAAAACCCCAATGAGCAGTTCTTC	CASSQNPNEQFF
-	TRBJ1-5	TRBV9	-	TGTGCCAGCAGCGTAGAGGGGGTTAGCAATCAGCCCCAGCATTTT	CASSVEGVSNQPQHF
-	TRBJ2-1	TRBV5-6	TRBD2	TGTGCCAGCAGCTTCCTAGCGGGAGGGCCGAAGAGACACAATGAGCAGTTCTTC	CASSFLAGGPKRHNEQFF
-	TRBJ1-1	TRBV27	-	TGTGCCAGCAGTTTGGGTGTCGTAGGTAACACTGAAGCTTTCTTT	CASSLGVVGNTEAFF
-	TRBJ2-3	TRBV7-9	TRBD2	TGTGCCAGCAGCTCGACGTTCCTGAGCGGGATGTCAGATACGCAGTATTTT	CASSSTFLSGMSDTQYF
few	TRBJ2-2	TRBV6-2/TRBV6-3	TRBD1	TGTGCCAGCAGTTACCTGGGACAGGGGGATACCGGGGAGCTGTTTTTT	CASSYLGQGDTGELFF
-	TRBJ2-3	TRBV11-2	TRBD2	TGTGCCAGCAGCGGACCCGGGACTAGCGACGATACGCGGTATTTT	CASSGPGTSDDTRYF
-	TRBJ2-3	TRBV27	TRBD1	TGTGCCAGCAGTGGTGCGCCTTACAGGGGGCGCGTCGGCACAGATACGCAGTATTTT	CASSGAPYRGRVGTDTQYF
-	TRBJ2-7	TRBV13	-	TGTGCCAGCAGTTCAGGTACAGGGTTAAAGCTCTACGAGCAGTACTTC	CASSSGTGLKLYEQYF
once	TRBJ2-1	TRBV20-1	TRBD1	TGCAGTGCTAGACCCCTGACAGGGTACAATGAGCAGTTCTTC	CSARPLTGYNEQFF
few	TRBJ1-1	TRBV4-1	TRBD1	TGCGCCAGCAGCCCTTGGACAGGCCCCATGAACACTGAGGCTTTCTTT	CASSPWTGPMNTEAFF
-	TRBJ2-7	TRBV5-1	-	TGCGCCAGCAGCTTCAACTTGGCAGATGTCGTCTTCGAGCAGTACTTC	CASSFNLADVVFEQYF
-	TRBJ2-1	TRBV19	-	TGTGCCAGTAGTATACAGATCCAGGGCAATGAGCAGTTCTTC	CASSIQIQGNEQFF
-	TRBJ2-7	TRBV20-1	TRBD1	TGCAGTGCTAGAGAACTGAAGACAGGGTCCTTACACGAGCAGTACTTC	CSARELKTGSLHEQYF
-	TRBJ1-1	TRBV30	-	TGTGCCTGGAGGCCTAAGGGTGACACTGAAGCTTTCTTT	CAWRPKGDTEAFF
-	TRBJ2-1	TRBV7-9	TRBD1	TGTGCCAGCATGGGACAGGGAAGGTACAATGAGCAGTTCTTC	CASMGQGRYNEQFF
-	TRBJ1-5	TRBV12-3/TRBV12-4	-	TGTGCCAGCAGTTTTTTGGGAAATCAGCCCCAGCATTTT	CASSFLGNQPQHF
-	TRBJ2-1	TRBV20-1	-	TGCAGTGCTAGTTACTCGCCCTACAATGAGCAGTTCTTC	CSASYSPYNEQFF
once	TRBJ1-2	TRBV9	-	TGTGCCAGCAGCGTTGAGGAGAGGCCCTATGGCTACACCTTC	CASSVEERPYGYTF
-	TRBJ2-5	TRBV20-1	TRBD2	TGCAGTGCTTTAGCGGGAGCTATTAAAGAGACCCAGTACTTC	CSALAGAIKETQYF
-	TRBJ2-7	TRBV5-5	-	TGTGCCAGCTGGAGTGGCCGGGGCTCCTACGAGCAGTACTTC	CASWSGRGSYEQYF
-	TRBJ2-1	TRBV9	TRBD2	TGTGCCAGCAGCGTATGGACTAGCGGGACCCGTCAACCCAACAATGAGCAGTTCTTC	CASSVWTSGTRQPNNEQFF
-	TRBJ1-1	TRBV19	-	TGTGCCAGTAGTCCGTGGGCCCGGGCCACTGAAGCTTTCTTT	CASSPWARATEAFF
once	TRBJ2-3	TRBV7-3	TRBD2	TGTGCCAGCAGCTCGACCGGGACTAGCGGGACTAGCACAGATACGCAGTATTTT	CASSSTGTSGTSTDTQYF
-	TRBJ2-7	TRBV6-5	-	TGTGCCAGCAGTCCCGAGGGACGGGTGTTCGACGAGCAGTACTTC	CASSPEGRVFDEQYF